A selection of T cell receptor beta chains follows, all from one sample in a study of cytomegalovirus exposure and HLA in healthy donors. Libraries were prepared by immunoSEQ multiplex PCR; TCRdb keeps only in-frame clonotypes and omits some of them. Altogether over 150,000 clones are present, 75% to 85% being singletons, with the ten largest covering roughly 7.1%. The source material was PBMCs. The origin of the receptors is a man aged 25-40 years in good health and CMV-seropositive. CDR3s include the opening cysteine and the closing phenylalanine or tryptophan. The order of the fields is J gene, D gene, V gene, clone size, CDR3 DNA, CDR3 protein. A D gene is named only where the DNA matches it firmly. The listing skips clone size in some rows; elsewhere it reads once, few, many or a size class.

>TRBJ1-5|.|TRBV30|.
TGTGCCTGGAGCCCAGCCCCCGGAGGGACGGGTCAGCCCCAGCATTTT
CAWSPAPGGTGQPQHF
>TRBJ2-4|TRBD1|TRBV6-5|.
TGTGCCAGGCCGGGACAGCCTAAAAACATTCAGTACTTC
CARPGQPKNIQYF
>TRBJ2-5|.|TRBV27|.
TGTGCCAGCAGTGGGCCGCCCATGGCGGAGACCCAGTACTTC
CASSGPPMAETQYF
>TRBJ1-2|TRBD1|TRBV5-1|once
TGCGCCAGCAGCTTGATGGACAGGGATGGCTACACCTTC
CASSLMDRDGYTF
>TRBJ1-3|.|TRBV6-5|.
TGTGCCAGCAGCCCCCACAGGCTCTCTGGAAACACCATATATTTT
CASSPHRLSGNTIYF
>TRBJ1-5|.|TRBV10-2|.
TGCGCCAGCAGTGAGTCTACAGGAAATAGCAATCAGCCCCAGCATTTT
CASSESTGNSNQPQHF
>TRBJ1-1|TRBD1|TRBV11-3|few
TGTGCCAGCAGCTTAGAAGGGGGCGAAACTGAAGCTTTCTTT
CASSLEGGETEAFF
>TRBJ1-4|.|TRBV6-5|.
TGTGCCAGCAGTTACTCGATGATAGCAACTAATGAAAAACTGTTTTTT
CASSYSMIATNEKLFF
>TRBJ1-2|TRBD1|TRBV29-1|once
TGCAGCATGGGACAGGGGGGCTATGGCTACACCTTC
CSMGQGGYGYTF
>TRBJ2-1|TRBD2|TRBV5-1|.
TGCGCCATCCTAGCGGGGGGCCGGGTGGATGAGCAGTTCTTC
CAILAGGRVDEQFF
>TRBJ2-7|TRBD1|TRBV27|.
TGTGCCAGCAGCCCCGGACAGGAGGTTCCCTTCGAGCAGTACTTC
CASSPGQEVPFEQYF
>TRBJ1-2|.|TRBV28|once
TGTGCCAGCCACGACGGGGGATCTGGCTACACCTTC
CASHDGGSGYTF
>TRBJ2-3|.|TRBV30|.
TGTGCCTGGAGTATATATGATACGCAGTATTTT
CAWSIYDTQYF
>TRBJ1-6|.|TRBV27|.
TGTGCCAGCAGTTTTAATCGGAGGGCAGCTAATTCACCCCTCCACTTT
CASSFNRRAANSPLHF
>TRBJ2-5|.|TRBV10-3|.
TGTGCCATCAGCCAGTCAGGGTACCAAGAGACCCAGTACTTC
CAISQSGYQETQYF
>TRBJ1-5|.|TRBV7-9|.
TGTGCCAGCAGCTTAGACAGTTCCCATAGCAATCAGCCCCAGCATTTT
CASSLDSSHSNQPQHF
>TRBJ2-2|TRBD2|TRBV9|once
TGTGCCAGCAGCGTATGGGCTAGCGGGGGGTCCGGGGAGCTGTTTTTT
CASSVWASGGSGELFF
>TRBJ1-2|.|TRBV7-9|.
TGTGCCAGCAGCTTAGTAGTGACAGATGGCTACACCTTC
CASSLVVTDGYTF
>TRBJ1-2|TRBD1|TRBV25-1|.
TGTGCCAGCAGTAAAGGACAGGAAGCTAACTATGGCTACACCTTC
CASSKGQEANYGYTF
>TRBJ2-1|.|TRBV13|.
TGTGCCAGCAGCTCCGCTAGGTATGTGCAGTTCTTC
CASSSARYVQFF
>TRBJ1-2|TRBD1|TRBV10-3|.
TGTGCCATCAGTTCAGGGACAGGGGGCTTTGGCTACACCTTC
CAISSGTGGFGYTF
>TRBJ2-7|.|TRBV7-9|.
TGTGCCAGCAGCTTAGCGACTAGTGGGGCCTACGAGCAGTACTTC
CASSLATSGAYEQYF
>TRBJ1-3|.|TRBV30|.
TGTGCCTGGGGTCATGGGACACCCGGAAACACCATATATTTT
CAWGHGTPGNTIYF
>TRBJ1-1|TRBD1|TRBV19|.
TGTGCCAGTAGTAGACAGGGTTGGACTGAAGCTTTCTTT
CASSRQGWTEAFF
>TRBJ2-7|.|TRBV5-1|.
TGCGCCACCCGCGTGGGCAGCTCCTACGAGCAGTACTTC
CATRVGSSYEQYF
>TRBJ2-3|TRBD2|TRBV10-3|once
TGTGCCGTCGGGCTAGGCGGGAGGTCAGATACGCAGTATTTT
CAVGLGGRSDTQYF
>TRBJ1-3|TRBD1|TRBV10-3|.
TGTGCCATCAGTGGGGTAGGGGGCAGCTCTGGAAACACCATATATTTT
CAISGVGGSSGNTIYF
>TRBJ2-7|.|TRBV28|.
TGTGCCAGCACAAGTCCCGCGTCCTCGTCCTACGAGCAGTACTTC
CASTSPASSSYEQYF
>TRBJ1-1|TRBD1|TRBV29-1|.
TGCAGCGTTGAGACGACAGGGTCGGGCACTGAAGCTTTCTTT
CSVETTGSGTEAFF
>TRBJ2-5|TRBD1|TRBV6-1|.
TGTGCCAGCGTAAGAGAGGGGGCCCAAGAGACCCAGTACTTC
CASVREGAQETQYF
>TRBJ2-3|.|TRBV4-1|.
TGCGCCAGCAGCCAAGGAGGCAACTTGCCCTATACGCAGTATTTT
CASSQGGNLPYTQYF
>TRBJ2-7|TRBD1|TRBV6-1|.
TGTGCCAGCAGAGGACAGGGGAAAGGGGAGCAGTACTTC
CASRGQGKGEQYF
>TRBJ1-5|TRBD1|TRBV5-6|few
TGTGCCAGCAGCCTTGGGACAGGGGAGAATCAGCCCCAGCATTTT
CASSLGTGENQPQHF
>TRBJ2-3|.|TRBV6-6|.
TGTGCCAGCAGTTACGGCCGACTAGGAGAGGAAGATACGCAGTATTTT
CASSYGRLGEEDTQYF
>TRBJ1-2|.|TRBV5-5|.
TGTGCCAGCAGCTTGGCAAGGGGCACTTCTAACTATGGCTACACCTTC
CASSLARGTSNYGYTF
>TRBJ2-5|.|TRBV7-6|.
TGTGCCAGCAGCTTAGGTGGGGGGCAAGAGACCCAGTACTTC
CASSLGGGQETQYF
>TRBJ1-2|.|TRBV10-3|once
TGTGCCATCAGTGAGGGCGGCGGCTACACCTTC
CAISEGGGYTF
>TRBJ2-1|TRBD1|TRBV5-1|.
TGCGCCAGCAGCTGGAATCAGGGACAGGGGGAGTCCTACAATGAGCAGTTCTTC
CASSWNQGQGESYNEQFF
>TRBJ2-7|.|TRBV11-2|.
TGTGCCAGCAGCTTAACACCTTTCTCCTACGAGCAGTACTTC
CASSLTPFSYEQYF
>TRBJ2-2|TRBD1|TRBV18|.
TGTGCCAGCTCACCATTAGCGACAGGGACCACCGGGGAGCTGTTTTTT
CASSPLATGTTGELFF
>TRBJ2-5|.|TRBV6-5|.
TGTGCCAGTAGTAGGGACATCCAAGAGACCCAGTACTTC
CASSRDIQETQYF
>TRBJ2-3|TRBD2|TRBV7-3|.
TGTGCCAGCGGTCTGGCGGGGGGGCAAGATACGCAGTATTTT
CASGLAGGQDTQYF
>TRBJ1-3|TRBD1|TRBV9|.
TGTGCCAGCAGCCCGAATTACCAGGGGGCGGGAAACACCATATATTTT
CASSPNYQGAGNTIYF
>TRBJ2-1|TRBD2|TRBV9|.
TGTGCCAGCAGCTCCCAGGGGACTAGCGCCAATGAGCAGTTCTTC
CASSSQGTSANEQFF
>TRBJ2-1|TRBD2|TRBV6-1|.
TGTGCCAGCAGTGAGGAGACTAGCGGGAGAAAGGAGCAGTTCTTC
CASSEETSGRKEQFF
>TRBJ1-6|TRBD1|TRBV10-2|.
TGCGCCAGCATCAGGGGGGAAGACTCACCCCTCCACTTT
CASIRGEDSPLHF
>TRBJ2-5|TRBD2|TRBV4-3|.
TGCGCCAGCAGCCAGAGGAGGCGGGGGGGCTCAGATACCCAGTACTTC
CASSQRRRGGSDTQYF